Each of the 12 T cell receptor beta chains below was sequenced from the same sample in a study of cytomegalovirus exposure and HLA in healthy donors (dated by TCRdb to the late 2010s). The library was built by means of the immunoSEQ multiplex PCR assay. The multiplex PCR relied on a mix of 60 forward primers for TCR Vbeta segments and 13 reverse primers for TCR Jbeta segments. In TCRdb, the immuneACCESS table is reduced to in-frame sequences with V and J assigned. These tables do not hold every clone; where another copy was compared, an unresolved V gene accounts for under half, and the others remain unexplained. This sample comprises roughly 180,000 clones, around 80% of them detected only once. About 4.3% of the sample belongs to the ten largest clones. The specimen sequenced was PBMCs. Receptors were obtained from a woman aged 45 to 65 in good health and CMV-seropositive.

The CDR3 loop reads CASSVGTGEVYGYTF. CDR3 nucleotide sequence: TGTGCCAGCAGCGTAGGAACAGGGGAGGTCTATGGCTACACCTTC. The chain joins TRBV9 to TRBJ1-2, with TRBD1 identical over 7 bases. With V trimmed by 0 bases and J by 4 bases, 6 bases remained unmatched. CDR1 and CDR2 (germline): SGDLS, YYNGEE. The CDR3 spans 15 residues. The whole variable domain, filled in from reference TRBV9 and TRBJ1-2, reads DSGVTQTPKHLITATGQRVTLRCSPRSGDLSVYWYQQSLDQGLQFLIQYYNGEERAKGNILERFSAQQFPDLHSELNLSSLELGDSALYFCASSVGTGEVYGYTFGSGTRLTVV.

The rearrangement uses TRBV6-1 and TRBJ1-1; 11 bases align to TRBD1. Losses at the gene ends were 8 bases for V and 0 bases for J; bases not matched to a gene: 20. From germline, CDR1 is MNHNS and CDR2 SASEGT. This CDR3 region has 20 residues. The CDR3 here is CASRGGTGGRVPNMNTEAFF. The DNA of the CDR3 is TGTGCCAGCCGTGGAGGGACAGGGGGGCGCGTCCCGAACATGAACACTGAAGCTTTCTTT.

This chain connects TRBV28 to TRBJ2-3; 10 positions agree with TRBD2. The trim removed 8 bases at V and 3 bases at J, leaving 8 bases unmatched. CDR1 is MDHEN and CDR2 is SYDVKM in the germline V gene. The CDR3 extends over 15 amino acids. The CDR3 loop is CASPVRAGGTDTQYF. The CDR3 DNA follows: TGTGCCAGCCCGGTGAGAGCGGGAGGGACAGATACGCAGTATTTT.

The chain combines TRBV11-1 with TRBJ2-7; TRBD2 matches at 8 bases. J lost 5 bases, V lost 3 bases, and 6 bases had no gene match. The CDR3 runs to 14 residues. CDR1 is SGHAT and CDR2 is FQDESV in the germline V gene (reference sequence). The CDR3 loop reads CASSFSREANEQYF. CDR3 nucleotide sequence: TGTGCCAGCAGCTTTTCGCGGGAGGCCAACGAGCAGTACTTC.

V usage is TRBV9 and J usage is TRBJ2-2, with D uncertain. Germline loops: CDR1 SGDLS, CDR2 YYNGEE. The CDR3 has 14 residues. V was clipped by 4 bases and J by 3 bases, with 10 bases between them. CDR3 in amino acids: CASSSLPDTGELFF. CDR3 nucleotide sequence: TGTGCCAGCAGCTCCCTCCCCGACACCGGGGAGCTGTTTTTT.

The rearrangement links TRBV7-6 to TRBJ2-5, with TRBD2 as a possible D gene (5 bases). In germline, CDR1 is SGHVS, CDR2 FNYEAQ. V dropped 3 bases and J dropped 1 base, with 9 bases sitting between them. The CDR3 is made up of 14 amino acids. As DNA, the CDR3 is TGTGCCAGCAGCTTTCGAGCGGTCCAAGAGACCCAGTACTTC. As protein: CASSFRAVQETQYF. Drawing the rest from reference TRBV7-6 and TRBJ2-5, the complete variable domain is GAGVSQSPRYKVTKRGQDVALRCDPISGHVSLYWYRQALGQGPEFLTYFNYEAQQDKSGLPNDRFSAERPEGSISTLTIQRTEQRDSAMYRCASSFRAVQETQYFGPGTRLLVL.

This sequence joins TRBV11-1 and TRBJ2-5, with TRBD2 identical over 13 bases. CDR1 and CDR2 (germline): SGHAT, FQDESV (reference sequence). V was clipped by 5 bases and J by 5 bases; unmatched bases: 5. The CDR3 is 15 amino acids. The CDR3 sequence: CASSPTSGRSETQYF. The CDR3 DNA reads as TGTGCCAGCAGCCCGACTAGCGGGAGGTCTGAGACCCAGTACTTC.

The CDR3 DNA sequence: TGTGCCAGCCGCAGTACCGACTATGGCTACACCTTC. It translates to CASRSTDYGYTF. This sequence joins TRBV28 and TRBJ1-2; D is ambiguous. CDR1 is MDHEN and CDR2 is SYDVKM in the germline V gene. The CDR3 length is 12 residues. V lost 8 bases to trimming and J lost 3 bases, with 10 bases between them.

This chain joins TRBV9 and TRBJ2-1; TRBD2 matches at 13 bases. V shed 3 bases and J 11 bases; nucleotides not matched to a gene: 8. This CDR3 region has 15 residues. Per germline, CDR1 SGDLS and CDR2 YYNGEE. CDR3 bases: TGTGCCAGCAGCGCCCGACTAGCGGGGGGTAATAAGCAGTTCTTC. Protein sequence: CASSARLAGGNKQFF.

For this clone: At one boundary the junction diverges from the germline segment, which might be a read error. The V and J genes are TRBV7-9 and TRBJ2-1; TRBD2 agrees at 12 bases. The CDR3 spans 15 residues. CDR1 and CDR2 (germline): SEHNR, FQNEAQ (reference sequence). Here the CDR3 DNA reads TGTTCCAGCAGGCGACGGACTAGCGGGAACAATGAGCAGTTCTTC. The encoded protein is CSSRRRTSGNNEQFF.

A word on this clone: In this CDR3 the conserved last residue, phenylalanine or tryptophan, is missing, so a read error is likely. The gene calls are TRBV2 and TRBJ1-2; tentatively, D is TRBD1 (6 bases). Germline CDR1 SNHLY, CDR2 FYNNEI. Trimming cost V 6 bases and J 4 bases, with 12 bases left between them. This CDR3 has 13 amino acids. This chain's CDR3 is CASRGGQTYGYTL. The CDR3 nucleotides read TGTGCCAGCAGGGGGGGGCAAACCTATGGCTACACCCTC.

The chain combines TRBV7-3 with TRBJ1-2; 7 bases map to TRBD1. Trimming took 5 bases from V and 4 from J; bases not matched to a gene: 4. The CDR3 consists of 13 residues. Germline V lookup: CDR1 SGHTA, CDR2 FQGTGA. CDR3 DNA sequence: TGTGCCAGCAGCGACACAGGGGCCTATGGCTACACCTTC. Residues: CASSDTGAYGYTF.